In its sample, the clone carrying this T cell receptor (beta chain) was seen once. The data originate from a study of T cell changes during pregnancy in multiple sclerosis. TCRdb keeps only in-frame clones here, not all; method: immunoSEQ multiplex PCR. The sample records under 55,000 clones, approximately 90% being singletons. The sample was peripheral blood, taken in the first trimester of pregnancy. This TCR came from a female donor with multiple sclerosis, enrolled in a pregnancy study.

The CDR3 loop is CASSLVAEAFF. CDR3 bases: TGTGCCAGCAGCTTGGTAGCTGAAGCTTTCTTT. This chain joins TRBV7-9 and TRBJ1-1, with unresolved D. The CDR3 consists of 11 residues. Germline loops: CDR1 SEHNR, CDR2 FQNEAQ (reference sequence). Trimming took off 3 bases at V and 6 bases at J, with 5 bases between the two ends.